Listed below are T cell receptor beta chains from one sample, sequenced in a study of control samples from healthy donors and cancer patients. The protocol was immunoSEQ multiplex PCR, while the TCRdb copy is restricted to in-frame clones and leaves out a portion. The repertoire holds around 130,000 clones, with more than 75% as singletons. What was sequenced was blood. Receptors were obtained from a man younger than 45 in good health. Both conserved end residues are part of each CDR3. The order of the fields is CDR3 DNA, CDR3 protein, J gene, clone size, D gene, V gene. D genes are given only for firm matches. Clone size appears in some rows only: once, few, many, or a class for an expanded clone.

TGTGCCAGCAGCTTGAACCCGACAGGGTATGAAAAACTGTTTTTT | CASSLNPTGYEKLFF | TRBJ1-4 | . | TRBD1 | TRBV5-6
TGTGCCAGCAGCTCAGGACAGGGTATGAACACTGAAGCTTTCTTT | CASSSGQGMNTEAFF | TRBJ1-1 | . | TRBD1 | TRBV9
TGTGCCATCAGTGAGTCACAGGGGTCTGGGCAGCCCCAGCATTTT | CAISESQGSGQPQHF | TRBJ1-5 | . | TRBD1 | TRBV10-3
TGTGCCAGCCTAGACAGGGTGGGGCAGTATTTT | CASLDRVGQYF | TRBJ2-3 | . | TRBD1 | TRBV27
TGTGCCAGCAGCTTCGGCCGCGGCGGGGGGGAGCTGTTTTTT | CASSFGRGGGELFF | TRBJ2-2 | . | . | TRBV5-4
TGTGCCAGCAGTGTGAACAGGGAGGCCGGGGAGCTGTTTTTT | CASSVNREAGELFF | TRBJ2-2 | . | . | TRBV2
TGTGCCAGCTCACCAGGACGGAACACTGAAGCTTTCTTT | CASSPGRNTEAFF | TRBJ1-1 | . | . | TRBV18
TGTGCCAGCAGCTTAGTGGGTGGACAGGGTGATCAGCCCCAGCATTTT | CASSLVGGQGDQPQHF | TRBJ1-5 | few | TRBD1 | TRBV11-2
TGTGCCAGCAGGCCGGGACTAGCGGGGTCCGGGGAGCTGTTTTTT | CASRPGLAGSGELFF | TRBJ2-2 | . | TRBD2 | TRBV11-3
TGTGCCTGGAGTAGGGTCAGTTCGAGCACTGAAGCTTTCTTT | CAWSRVSSSTEAFF | TRBJ1-1 | . | . | TRBV30
TGTGCCTGGAGTTACGGCAGGGGGAGTCAGCCCCAGCATTTT | CAWSYGRGSQPQHF | TRBJ1-5 | . | TRBD1 | TRBV30
TGTGCCAGCTCACCGGCCGACGCGAGCTCTGGAAACACCATATATTTT | CASSPADASSGNTIYF | TRBJ1-3 | . | . | TRBV18
TGTGCCAGTAGTATAGGGACCCAAGGCTACGAGCAGTACTTC | CASSIGTQGYEQYF | TRBJ2-7 | . | . | TRBV19
TGTGCCAGCAGCTTAGTATCAGGTGGGAGCACTGAAGCTTTCTTT | CASSLVSGGSTEAFF | TRBJ1-1 | . | . | TRBV7-8
TGTGCCTGGACGGACAACTATGGCTACACCTTC | CAWTDNYGYTF | TRBJ1-2 | . | . | TRBV30
TGTGCCAGCAGTTTGGACCCCCGGACCGCGACGAATGAAAAACTGTTTTTT | CASSLDPRTATNEKLFF | TRBJ1-4 | once | . | TRBV28
TGTGCCAGCAGCCCCGGGACCCGGCCCGGGACCCAGTACTTC | CASSPGTRPGTQYF | TRBJ2-5 | . | . | TRBV11-2
TGTGCCAGCAGTGAAGCTTTTGGGATCTCCTACGAGCAGTACTTC | CASSEAFGISYEQYF | TRBJ2-7 | . | . | TRBV6-1
TGCAGTGCTAGTGATCAGCGGGGGGGCCGTCGGGAGACCCAGTACTTC | CSASDQRGGRRETQYF | TRBJ2-5 | . | TRBD2 | TRBV20-1
TGTGCCTGGAGTACAGGGAGGGCCAAAAACATTCAGTACTTC | CAWSTGRAKNIQYF | TRBJ2-4 | once | . | TRBV30
TGTGCCAGCAGCCGGACAGGGGATCAGCCCCAGCATTTT | CASSRTGDQPQHF | TRBJ1-5 | . | TRBD1 | TRBV6-5
TGTGCCAGCAGTGTGGAGGTCTATGGCTACACCTTC | CASSVEVYGYTF | TRBJ1-2 | once | . | TRBV2
TGTGCCAGCAGCTTTACGGGCGGGTCCAACACTGAAGCTTTCTTT | CASSFTGGSNTEAFF | TRBJ1-1 | . | . | TRBV9
TGTGCCAGCAGTGTGGGACAGGGGTTCGAGCAGTACTTC | CASSVGQGFEQYF | TRBJ2-7 | . | TRBD1 | TRBV2
TGCGCCAGCAGCTTCTCAGGGGCCCATTCATCTAATGAAAAACTGTTTTTT | CASSFSGAHSSNEKLFF | TRBJ1-4 | . | . | TRBV5-1
TGTGCCAGCAGTTTTCGGTACATGGCTGAAGCTTTCTTT | CASSFRYMAEAFF | TRBJ1-1 | . | . | TRBV27
TGCGCCAGCAGCCAAGGCCGGACGAGCTCCTACAATGAGCAGTTCTTC | CASSQGRTSSYNEQFF | TRBJ2-1 | . | . | TRBV4-1
TGTGCCAGCAGTTTTGCCCGGGGGGCGCCCCTCGAGCAGTACTTC | CASSFARGAPLEQYF | TRBJ2-7 | . | . | TRBV27
TGTGCCATCAGTGCTTCAGGGACGAACACTGAAGCTTTCTTT | CAISASGTNTEAFF | TRBJ1-1 | . | . | TRBV10-3